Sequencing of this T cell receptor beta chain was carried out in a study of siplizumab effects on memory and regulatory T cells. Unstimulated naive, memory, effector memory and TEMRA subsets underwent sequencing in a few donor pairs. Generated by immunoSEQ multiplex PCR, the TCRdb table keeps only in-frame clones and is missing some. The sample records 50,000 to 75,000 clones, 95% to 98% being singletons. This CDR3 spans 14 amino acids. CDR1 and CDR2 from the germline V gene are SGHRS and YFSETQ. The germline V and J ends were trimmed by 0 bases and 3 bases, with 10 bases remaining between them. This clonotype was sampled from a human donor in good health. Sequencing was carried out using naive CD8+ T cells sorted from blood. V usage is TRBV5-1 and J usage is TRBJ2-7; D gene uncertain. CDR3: CASSLGSGDYEQYF. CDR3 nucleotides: TGCGCCAGCAGCTTGGGGTCAGGAGACTACGAGCAGTACTTC.